Here is one TCR beta chain with its context. Its target is unknown. The sample originates from a study of blood T cells in healthy people across ages. For the study at large: Template switching recovered approximately one barcoded beta molecule for every two T cells. Study-wide results and caveats: The fall in TCR beta diversity per million T cells was roughly linear with age.

Donors ranged from roughly 6 to 90 years old and were healthy Caucasians in Russia. PBMCs numbering at least 6 million were isolated per sample. This CDR3 is 15 amino acids long. The trim removed 8 bases at V and 3 bases at J, leaving 10 bases unmatched. Germline CDR1 SGHTA, CDR2 FQGNSA. A second about 7 to 11 cycle PCR used barcoded and J-beta primers. Each CDR3 protein gets one entry after TCRdb re-called the 5' RACE reads with MiXCR. The sample holds roughly 800,000 distinct CDR3 sequences, 35% to 40% seen once. The clonotype originates from a man aged 18 to 35 in good health. The sample was blood. The J gene is TRBJ2-3, the V gene TRBV7-2; TRBD1 matches at 8 bases. This CDR3 is CASGADRVVTDTQYF. DNA of the CDR3: TGTGCCAGCGGGGCGGACAGGGTTGTAACAGATACGCAGTATTTT.